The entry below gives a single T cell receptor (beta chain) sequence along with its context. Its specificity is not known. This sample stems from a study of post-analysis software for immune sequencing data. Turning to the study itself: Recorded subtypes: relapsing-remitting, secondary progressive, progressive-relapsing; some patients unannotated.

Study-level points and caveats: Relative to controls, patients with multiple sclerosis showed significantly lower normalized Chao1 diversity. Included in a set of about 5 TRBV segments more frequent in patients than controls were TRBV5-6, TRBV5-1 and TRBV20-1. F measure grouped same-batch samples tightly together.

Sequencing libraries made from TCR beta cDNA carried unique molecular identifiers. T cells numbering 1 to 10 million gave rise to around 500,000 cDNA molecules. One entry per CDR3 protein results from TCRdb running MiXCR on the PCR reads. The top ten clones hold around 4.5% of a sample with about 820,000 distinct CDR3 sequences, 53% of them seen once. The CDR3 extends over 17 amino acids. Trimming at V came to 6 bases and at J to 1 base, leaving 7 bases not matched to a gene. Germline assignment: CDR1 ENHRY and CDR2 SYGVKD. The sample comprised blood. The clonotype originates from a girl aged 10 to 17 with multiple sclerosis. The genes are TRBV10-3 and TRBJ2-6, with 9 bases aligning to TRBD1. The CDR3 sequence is CAISHGQGSSGANVLTF. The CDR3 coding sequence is TGTGCCATCAGCCATGGACAGGGGAGTTCTGGGGCCAACGTCCTGACTTTC.